The 25 T cell receptor beta chains below all came from one sample that was sequenced in a study of blood T cell repertoires in COVID-19 (dated by TCRdb to about 2020). Receptors were amplified or captured by the immunoSEQ multiplex PCR assay. The clones in this table, taken by TCRdb from immuneACCESS, are in-frame only. Not every clone is retained; where verified, under half of the shortfall comes from an unresolved V gene, and the cause of the rest is unknown. The sample has some 250,000 clones on record, around 90% of them singletons. The top ten constitute 0.7% of the sample. The sample consisted of peripheral blood. The origin of the receptors is a human donor in a cohort sampled during active COVID-19.

This chain connects TRBV14 to TRBJ2-7, with D possibly matching TRBD1 (6 bases). CDR1 is SGHDN and CDR2 is FVKESK in the germline V gene. Between the trimmed V and J ends, which lost 0 bases and 7 bases, there was a span of 13 bases. The CDR3 extends over 14 amino acids. CDR3 amino acids: CASSQDLSTGEQYF. The CDR3 DNA follows: TGTGCCAGCAGCCAAGATCTAAGTACAGGGGAGCAGTACTTC.

This clone was detected once. The chain carries TRBV4-3 and TRBJ2-7; maybe TRBD2 (5 bases). The CDR3 runs to 16 residues. V was cut by 1 base and J by 0 bases, with 13 bases left in between. Germline V gives CDR1 LGHNA, CDR2 YSLEER. The CDR3 DNA reads as TGCGCCAGCAGCCAAGGCGGGCGACTGAGCTCCTACGAGCAGTACTTC. Translated: CASSQGGRLSSYEQYF.

The chain's CDR3 is CASSQDAGASREQYF. The CDR3 DNA is TGTGCCAGCAGCCAAGATGCGGGGGCAAGTCGCGAGCAGTACTTC. The V gene is TRBV4-2, the J gene TRBJ2-7; the D gene is possibly TRBD2 (7 bases). Trimming shortened V by 0 bases and J by 6 bases, and 15 bases separated the two germline ends. CDR1 and CDR2 (germline): LGHNA, YNFKEQ. The CDR3 totals 15 residues.

The chain is built from TRBV27 and TRBJ2-2; TRBD2 aligns across 9 bases. From germline, CDR1 is MNHEY and CDR2 SMNVEV (reference sequence). The V segment lost 7 bases and the J segment 5 bases; nucleotides outside the gene matches: 17. This CDR3 is built from 18 residues. The CDR3 protein is CASIQLGGGAFRTGELFF. In DNA form, the CDR3 reads TGTGCCAGCATCCAACTTGGCGGGGGGGCTTTCCGGACCGGGGAGCTGTTTTTT.

The chain has TRBV6-6 and TRBJ1-5, with unresolved D. CDR1 and CDR2 from the germline V gene are MNHNY and SVGAGI (reference sequence). The CDR3 has 11 amino acids. Trimming took 5 bases from V and 7 from J, leaving 6 bases between them. The CDR3 here is CASSPGQPQHF. As DNA, the CDR3 is TGTGCCAGCAGTCCAGGACAGCCCCAGCATTTT.

The chain recombines TRBV6-5 with TRBJ1-2; D unresolved. Trimming shortened V by 5 bases and J by 4 bases, and 14 bases separated the two germline ends. The CDR3 has 14 residues. The germline V gene has CDR1 MNHEY and CDR2 SVGAGI. The CDR3 here is CASSPPRESYGYTF. CDR3 coding DNA: TGTGCCAGCAGTCCCCCGAGGGAGTCCTATGGCTACACCTTC.

This chain links TRBV18 with TRBJ2-7; tentative D call: TRBD1 (6 bases). There are 12 residues in the CDR3. In germline, CDR1 is KGHSH, CDR2 LQKENI. The V and J ends lost 6 bases and 10 bases respectively, with 16 bases between them. The CDR3 region has the DNA TGTGCCAGCTCGACACCGAGGGACAACCAGTACTTC. It translates to CASSTPRDNQYF.

The V call is TRBV7-8, the J call TRBJ2-7, with D maybe TRBD1 (6 bases). This CDR3 contains 13 residues. Trimming left V 8 bases short and J 4 bases short, with 15 bases between. Germline loops: CDR1 SGHVS, CDR2 FQNEAQ. CDR3 protein: CASRGRGRYEQYF. CDR3 nucleotide sequence: TGTGCCAGCCGAGGCAGGGGCAGGTACGAGCAGTACTTC.

This clone was observed a single time. V gene TRBV27 combines with J gene TRBJ2-7, with unresolved D. This CDR3 has 13 residues. Trimming pared 5 bases from V and 7 bases from J, leaving 15 bases between. Germline V lookup: CDR1 MNHEY, CDR2 SMNVEV (reference sequence). The CDR3 sequence: CASSPRFGAEQYF. Written as DNA, the CDR3 is TGTGCCAGCAGTCCCCGGTTTGGTGCGGAGCAGTACTTC.

The chain's CDR3 is CATGSRGESQPQHF. In DNA, the CDR3 is TGTGCCACCGGGAGCAGGGGGGAGAGTCAGCCCCAGCATTTT. V usage is TRBV24-1 and J usage is TRBJ1-5; 7 bases are a match to TRBD1. Germline trimming cut 9 bases from V and 6 bases from J; bases unmatched to any gene: 10. Germline CDR1 and CDR2: KGHDR and SFDVKD. CDR3 length: 14 amino acids.

This sequence joins TRBV19 and TRBJ2-7; a possible D gene is TRBD2 (5 bases). CDR3 length: 13 residues. Germline CDR1 LNHDA, CDR2 SQIVND (reference sequence). Between the trimmed V and J ends, which lost 5 bases and 5 bases, there was a span of 13 bases. In nucleotides, the CDR3 is TGTGCCAGTAGTGGTCTTTCGGGGAACGAGCAGTACTTC. Translated: CASSGLSGNEQYF.

This rearrangement joins TRBV11-2 to TRBJ2-7; D ambiguous. V shed 5 bases and J shed 6 bases, with 14 bases lying between them. CDR3 size: 13 residues. Germline lookup yields CDR1 SGHAT and CDR2 FQNNGV. Here the CDR3 DNA reads TGTGCCAGCAGCGACCTACAGCTTTTCGAGCAGTACTTC. Encoded protein: CASSDLQLFEQYF.

This clone was found once. The chain recombines TRBV19 with TRBJ2-7; a possible D gene is TRBD2 (5 bases). Germline CDR1 reads LNHDA; CDR2 reads SQIVND (reference sequence). This CDR3 spans 15 amino acids. Trimming pared 5 bases from V and 3 bases from J, leaving 17 bases between. Written as DNA, the CDR3 is TGTGCCAGTAGTCTGGGCGGGTTGGCCGTCTACGAGCAGTACTTC. As protein: CASSLGGLAVYEQYF.

In the case of this clone: This same CDR3 is encoded by further DNA sequences in the sample. The chain couples TRBV9 to TRBJ2-7; 12 bases are a match to TRBD2. The CDR3 covers 14 residues. Germline trimming cut 4 bases from V and 4 bases from J; bases unmatched to any gene: 3. CDR1 SGDLS and CDR2 YYNGEE come from the germline V gene. CDR3 DNA sequence: TGTGCCAGCAGCCCTAGCGGGGGGGCGTACGAGCAGTACTTC. It codes for CASSPSGGAYEQYF.

The V gene is TRBV19, the J gene TRBJ2-7; weak D call: TRBD2 (6 bases). This CDR3 is built from 14 residues. Trimming shortened V by 4 bases and J by 3 bases, and 13 bases separated the two germline ends. Germline CDR1 LNHDA, CDR2 SQIVND (reference sequence). The DNA of the CDR3 is TGTGCCAGTAGTAGGGGACTGGAGAGCTACGAGCAGTACTTC. Translated, it gives CASSRGLESYEQYF. Supplemented by reference TRBV19 and TRBJ2-7, the full variable domain reads DGGITQSPKYLFRKEGQNVTLSCEQNLNHDAMYWYRQDPGQGLRLIYYSQIVNDFQKGDIAEGYSVSREKKESFPLTVTSAQKNPTAFYLCASSRGLESYEQYFGPGTRLTVT.

The chain is built from TRBV24-1 and TRBJ2-2; 11 bases map to TRBD1. This CDR3 comprises 15 residues. The V and J ends lost 7 bases and 6 bases, in that order; junction bases with no gene match: 6. Germline V gene sequence: CDR1 KGHDR, CDR2 SFDVKD. The CDR3 reads CATRGTGGSAGELFF. CDR3 nucleotide sequence: TGTGCCACCAGGGGGACAGGGGGAAGCGCCGGGGAGCTGTTTTTT.

This clone has a single count. The chain carries TRBV6-5 and TRBJ1-1; TRBD1 matches at 9 bases. In germline, CDR1 is MNHEY, CDR2 SVGAGI. Trimming removed 4 bases from V and 2 bases from J; junction bases left unmatched: 5. This CDR3 comprises 15 residues. CDR3 protein: CASSFGGQGNTEAFF. The CDR3, as DNA: TGTGCCAGCAGTTTTGGGGGACAGGGAAACACTGAAGCTTTCTTT.

The chain recombines TRBV2 with TRBJ2-2; D is ambiguous. CDR3 length: 14 amino acids. Germline CDR1 is SNHLY and CDR2 is FYNNEI. Between the trimmed V and J ends, which lost 9 bases and 2 bases, there was a span of 13 bases. CDR3 nucleotides: TGTGCCAGAAGTAGAGGAAGTAACACCGGGGAGCTGTTTTTT. Its protein is CARSRGSNTGELFF. The full variable domain, completed using reference TRBV2 and TRBJ2-2, is EPEVTQTPSHQVTQMGQEVILRCVPISNHLYFYWYRQILGQKVEFLVSFYNNEISEKSEIFDDQFSVERPDGSNFTLKIRSTKLEDSAMYFCARSRGSNTGELFFGEGSRLTVL.

The chain carries TRBV9 and TRBJ1-3; D not certain. V was trimmed by 3 bases and J by 3 bases, leaving 10 bases between them. Per germline, CDR1 SGDLS and CDR2 YYNGEE. This CDR3 is built from 14 residues. CDR3 loop: CASSAGVYGNTIYF. CDR3 bases: TGTGCCAGCAGCGCCGGGGTTTATGGAAACACCATATATTTT.

This clone appeared a single time. The V call is TRBV9, the J call TRBJ2-7, with TRBD1 identical over 7 bases. Germline trimming cut 3 bases from V and 0 bases from J; bases unmatched to any gene: 6. Germline V gene lookup returns CDR1 SGDLS and CDR2 YYNGEE. The CDR3 is 15 residues long. DNA of the CDR3: TGTGCCAGCAGCGCAGGACAGGTGAGCTCCTACGAGCAGTACTTC. It specifies CASSAGQVSSYEQYF.

V gene TRBV5-4 combines with J gene TRBJ2-7; 7 bases match TRBD1. With 4 bases clipped from V and 5 bases from J, the junction kept 9 bases outside the gene matches. This CDR3 contains 14 residues. Germline assignment: CDR1 SGHNT and CDR2 YYREEE (reference sequence). CDR3 amino acids: CASSRQGEGNEQYF. CDR3 coding DNA: TGTGCCAGCAGCCGACAGGGAGAAGGGAACGAGCAGTACTTC.

The chain recombines TRBV14 with TRBJ1-3; D is possibly TRBD1 (5 bases). This CDR3 spans 14 amino acids. The V gene lost 6 bases and the J gene lost 4 bases, with 13 bases spanning the gap. Germline lookup yields CDR1 SGHDN and CDR2 FVKESK. CDR3 region: CASRPGHLGNTIYF. DNA of the CDR3: TGTGCCAGCAGACCCGGACATCTAGGAAACACCATATATTTT.

For this clone: Mismatch with germline at one junction end may stem from a read error. The CDR3 loop is CASSFTGTGGVF. For the CDR3, the DNA is TGTGCCAGCAGCTTCACCGGGACAGGGGGTGTCTTC. The gene calls are TRBV5-6 and TRBJ2-7; 11 bases align to TRBD1. The CDR3 sequence is 12 residues long. CDR1 SGHDT and CDR2 YYEEEE come from the germline V gene. The full variable domain, in which reference TRBV5-6 and TRBJ2-7 provide the parts outside the CDR3, is DAGVTQSPTHLIKTRGQQVTLRCSPKSGHDTVSWYQQALGQGPQFIFQYYEEEERQRGNFPDRFSGHQFPNYSSELNVNALLLGDSALYLCASSFTGTGGVFGPGTRLTVT.

The genes are TRBV2 and TRBJ2-7; 7 bases fit TRBD2. The CDR3 contains 14 residues. V trimming: 2 bases; J trimming: 0 bases; junction bases outside the gene matches: 1. Germline CDR1 and CDR2: SNHLY and FYNNEI. The CDR3 loop reads CASSELAVSYEQYF. In DNA, the CDR3 is TGTGCCAGCAGTGAACTAGCGGTCTCCTACGAGCAGTACTTC.

The rearrangement joins TRBV7-2 to TRBJ2-3; no reliable D call. The CDR3 length is 13 residues. Germline values: CDR1 SGHTA, CDR2 FQGNSA. With 2 bases removed from V and 3 bases from J, the gap between germline ends came to 6 bases. The CDR3, as DNA: TGTGCCAGCAGCTTACCCGGGACAGATACGCAGTATTTT. Amino acid sequence: CASSLPGTDTQYF.